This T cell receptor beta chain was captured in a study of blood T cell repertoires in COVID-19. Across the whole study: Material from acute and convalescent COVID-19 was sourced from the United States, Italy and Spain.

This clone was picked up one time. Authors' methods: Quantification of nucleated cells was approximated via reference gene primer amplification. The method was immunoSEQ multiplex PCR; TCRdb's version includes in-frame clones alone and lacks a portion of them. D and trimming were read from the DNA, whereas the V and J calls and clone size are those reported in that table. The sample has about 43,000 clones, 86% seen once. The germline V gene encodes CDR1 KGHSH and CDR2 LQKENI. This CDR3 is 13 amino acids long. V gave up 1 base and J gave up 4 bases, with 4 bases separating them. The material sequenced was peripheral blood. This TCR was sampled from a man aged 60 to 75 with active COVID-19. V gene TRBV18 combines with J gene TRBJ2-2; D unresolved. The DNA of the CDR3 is TGTGCCAGCTCACCACTCGTCACCGGGGAGCTGTTTTTT. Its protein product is CASSPLVTGELFF.